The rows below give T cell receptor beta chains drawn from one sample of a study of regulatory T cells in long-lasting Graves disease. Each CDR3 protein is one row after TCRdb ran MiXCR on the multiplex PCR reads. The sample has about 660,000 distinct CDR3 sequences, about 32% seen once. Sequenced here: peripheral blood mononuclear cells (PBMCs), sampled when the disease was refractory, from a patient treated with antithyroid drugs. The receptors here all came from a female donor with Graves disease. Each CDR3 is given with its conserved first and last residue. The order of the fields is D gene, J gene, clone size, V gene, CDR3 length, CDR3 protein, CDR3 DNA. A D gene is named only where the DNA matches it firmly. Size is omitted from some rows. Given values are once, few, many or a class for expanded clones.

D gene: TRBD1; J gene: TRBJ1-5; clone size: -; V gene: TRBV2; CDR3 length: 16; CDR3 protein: CASSGDRAYSNQPQHF; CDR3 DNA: TGTGCCAGCAGTGGGGACAGGGCGTATAGCAATCAGCCCCAGCATTTT
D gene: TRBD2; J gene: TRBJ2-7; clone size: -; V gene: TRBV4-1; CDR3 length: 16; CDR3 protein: CASSPRLGGRYYEQYF; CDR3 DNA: TGCGCCAGCAGCCCCCGATTGGGCGGGAGGTACTACGAGCAGTACTTC
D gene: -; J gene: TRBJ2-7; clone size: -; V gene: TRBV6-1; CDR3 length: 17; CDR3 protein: CASSALRREHYSYEQYF; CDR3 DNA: TGTGCCAGCAGTGCCCTTAGGAGGGAGCACTACTCCTACGAGCAGTACTTC
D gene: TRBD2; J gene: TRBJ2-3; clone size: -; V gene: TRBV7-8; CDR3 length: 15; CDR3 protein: CASSFGSGMSNTQYF; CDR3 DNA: TGTGCCAGCAGCTTCGGTAGCGGGATGTCGAATACGCAGTATTTT
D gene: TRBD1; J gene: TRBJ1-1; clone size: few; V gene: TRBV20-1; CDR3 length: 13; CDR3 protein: CSTRQGANTEAFF; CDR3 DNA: TGCAGTACAAGACAGGGGGCGAACACTGAAGCTTTCTTT
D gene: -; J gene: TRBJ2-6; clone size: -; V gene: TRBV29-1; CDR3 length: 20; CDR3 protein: CSPSPPRAKLFSGFFNVLTF; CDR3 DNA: TGCAGCCCCTCCCCCCCTAGGGCGAAATTGTTCTCTGGGTTCTTTAACGTCCTGACTTTC
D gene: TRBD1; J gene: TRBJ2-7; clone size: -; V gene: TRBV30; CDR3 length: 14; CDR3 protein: CACPLRDRPYEQYF; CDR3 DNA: TGTGCCTGTCCCCTCCGGGACAGGCCCTACGAGCAGTACTTC
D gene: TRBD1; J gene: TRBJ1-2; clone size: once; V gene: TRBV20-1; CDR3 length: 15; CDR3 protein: CSARPHSGGYYGYTF; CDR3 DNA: TGCAGTGCTAGACCTCATTCAGGGGGATACTATGGCTACACCTTC
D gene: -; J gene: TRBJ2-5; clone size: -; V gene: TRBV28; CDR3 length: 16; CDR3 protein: CASSLGPGDTLETQYF; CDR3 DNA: TGTGCCAGCAGTTTGGGCCCAGGAGACACTCTTGAGACCCAGTACTTC
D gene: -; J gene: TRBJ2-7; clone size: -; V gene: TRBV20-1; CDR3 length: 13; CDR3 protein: CSASRDGTYEQYF; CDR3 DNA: TGCAGTGCTAGCCGGGACGGAACCTACGAGCAGTACTTC
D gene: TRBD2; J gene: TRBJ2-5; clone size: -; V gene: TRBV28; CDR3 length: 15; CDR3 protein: CASSLKTSGQETQYF; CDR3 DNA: TGTGCCAGCAGCTTAAAGACTAGCGGGCAAGAGACCCAGTACTTC
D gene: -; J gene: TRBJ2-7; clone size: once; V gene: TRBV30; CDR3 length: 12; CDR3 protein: CAWSVQADEQYF; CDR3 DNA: TGTGCCTGGAGTGTACAAGCGGACGAGCAGTACTTC
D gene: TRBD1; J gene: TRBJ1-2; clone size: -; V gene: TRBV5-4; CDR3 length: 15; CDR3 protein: CASTPDRVPSYGYTF; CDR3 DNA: TGTGCCAGCACGCCAGACAGGGTCCCCTCCTATGGCTACACCTTC
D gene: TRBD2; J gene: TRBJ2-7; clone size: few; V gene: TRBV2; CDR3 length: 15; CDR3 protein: CASSPGLAGAEEQYF; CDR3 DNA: TGTGCCAGCAGCCCTGGACTAGCGGGAGCCGAAGAGCAGTACTTC
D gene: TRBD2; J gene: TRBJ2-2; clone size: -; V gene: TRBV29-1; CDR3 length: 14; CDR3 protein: CSVLLAGVNGELFF; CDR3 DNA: TGCAGCGTGTTACTAGCGGGAGTCAACGGGGAGCTGTTTTTT
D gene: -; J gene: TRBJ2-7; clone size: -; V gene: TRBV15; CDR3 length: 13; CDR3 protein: CATSPGGTYEQYF; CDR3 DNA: TGTGCCACCAGCCCTGGAGGCACCTACGAGCAGTACTTC
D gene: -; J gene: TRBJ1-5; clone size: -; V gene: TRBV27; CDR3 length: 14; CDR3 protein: CASSFVGAEQPQHF; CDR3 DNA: TGTGCCAGCAGTTTTGTGGGGGCCGAGCAGCCCCAGCATTTT
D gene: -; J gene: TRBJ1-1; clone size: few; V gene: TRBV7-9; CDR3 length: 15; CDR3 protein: CASSLRAGKNTEAFF; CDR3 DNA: TGTGCCAGCAGCTTACGAGCGGGGAAGAACACTGAAGCTTTCTTT
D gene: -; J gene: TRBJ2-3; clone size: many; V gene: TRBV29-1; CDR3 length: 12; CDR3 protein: CSVGQGGDTQYF; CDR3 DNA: TGCAGCGTCGGGCAGGGGGGAGATACGCAGTATTTT
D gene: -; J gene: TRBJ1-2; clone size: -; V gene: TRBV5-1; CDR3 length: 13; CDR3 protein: CASSLAGRSGYTF; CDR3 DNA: TGCGCCAGCAGCTTGGCCGGGAGGAGTGGCTACACCTTC
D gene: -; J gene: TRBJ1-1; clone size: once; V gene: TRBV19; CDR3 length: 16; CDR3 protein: CASSIRTTVRNTEAFF; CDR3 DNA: TGTGCCAGTAGTATCCGGACTACAGTGAGGAACACTGAAGCTTTCTTT
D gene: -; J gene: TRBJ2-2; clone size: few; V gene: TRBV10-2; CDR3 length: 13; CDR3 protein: CASSSTVEGELFF; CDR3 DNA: TGCGCCAGCAGCTCCACGGTAGAGGGGGAGCTGTTTTTT
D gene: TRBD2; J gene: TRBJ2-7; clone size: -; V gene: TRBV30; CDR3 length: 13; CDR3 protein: CAWSVTAGPRVNF; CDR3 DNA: TGTGCCTGGAGTGTCACAGCGGGGCCCCGGGTTAACTTC
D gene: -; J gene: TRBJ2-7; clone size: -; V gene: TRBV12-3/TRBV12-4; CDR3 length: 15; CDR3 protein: CASSLGNSYSYEQYF; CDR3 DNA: TGTGCCAGCAGTTTAGGGAACAGCTACTCCTACGAGCAGTACTTC
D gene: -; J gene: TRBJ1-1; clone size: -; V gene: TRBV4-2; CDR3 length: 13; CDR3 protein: CASSRRTQGEAFF; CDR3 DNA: TGTGCCAGCAGCCGCCGCACCCAGGGTGAAGCTTTCTTT
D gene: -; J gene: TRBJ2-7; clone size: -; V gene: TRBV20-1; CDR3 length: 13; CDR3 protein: CSARSLVLYEQYF; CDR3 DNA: TGCAGTGCTAGGAGCCTAGTACTCTACGAGCAGTACTTC
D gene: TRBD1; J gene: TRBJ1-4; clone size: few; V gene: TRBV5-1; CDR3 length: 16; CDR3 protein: CASSWAGTGTNEKLFF; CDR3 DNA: TGCGCCAGCAGCTGGGCCGGGACAGGAACTAATGAAAAACTGTTTTTT
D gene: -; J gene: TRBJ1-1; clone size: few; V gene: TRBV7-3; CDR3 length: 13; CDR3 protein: CASSLNRELEAFF; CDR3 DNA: TGTGCCAGCAGCTTAAACAGGGAACTTGAAGCTTTCTTT
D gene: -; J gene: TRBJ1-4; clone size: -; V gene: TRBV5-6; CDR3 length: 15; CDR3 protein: CASSSAPGSNEKLFF; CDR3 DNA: TGTGCCAGCAGCTCGGCCCCCGGTAGTAATGAAAAACTGTTTTTT
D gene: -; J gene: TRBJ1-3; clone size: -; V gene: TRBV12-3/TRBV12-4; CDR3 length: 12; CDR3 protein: CASSFWGDTIYF; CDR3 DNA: TGTGCCAGCAGTTTTTGGGGGGACACCATATATTTT
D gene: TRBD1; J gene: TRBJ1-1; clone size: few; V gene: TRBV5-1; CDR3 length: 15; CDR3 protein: CASSLQGGGTTEAFF; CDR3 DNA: TGCGCCAGCAGCTTACAGGGGGGGGGGACCACTGAAGCTTTCTTT
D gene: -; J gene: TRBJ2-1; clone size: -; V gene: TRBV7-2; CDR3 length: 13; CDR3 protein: CASSPGPDNEQFF; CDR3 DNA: TGTGCCAGCAGCCCCGGACCAGACAATGAGCAGTTCTTC
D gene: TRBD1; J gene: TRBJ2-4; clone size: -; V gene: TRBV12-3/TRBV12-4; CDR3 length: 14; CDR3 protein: CASSLTGGGNIQYF; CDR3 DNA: TGTGCCAGCAGTCTGACAGGGGGAGGGAACATTCAGTACTTC
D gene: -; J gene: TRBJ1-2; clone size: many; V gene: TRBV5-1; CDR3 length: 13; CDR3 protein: CASSLAAGDGYTF; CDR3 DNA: TGCGCCAGCAGCTTGGCGGCAGGGGATGGCTACACCTTC
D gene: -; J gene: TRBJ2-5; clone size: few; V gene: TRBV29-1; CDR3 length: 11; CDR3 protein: CSVEREETQYF; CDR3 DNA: TGCAGCGTTGAGAGGGAAGAGACCCAGTACTTC
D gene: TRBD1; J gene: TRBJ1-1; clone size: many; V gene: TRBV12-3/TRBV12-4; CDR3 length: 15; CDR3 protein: CASSSGTGLNTEAFF; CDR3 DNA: TGTGCCAGCAGTTCCGGGACAGGGCTGAACACTGAAGCTTTCTTT
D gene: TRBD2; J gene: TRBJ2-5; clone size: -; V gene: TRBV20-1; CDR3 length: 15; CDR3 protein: CSATRETGPRETQYF; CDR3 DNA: TGCAGTGCTACGCGGGAGACGGGGCCCAGGGAGACCCAGTACTTC
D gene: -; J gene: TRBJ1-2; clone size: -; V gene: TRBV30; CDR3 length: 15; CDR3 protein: CAWRLVGGRDYGYTF; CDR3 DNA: TGTGCCTGGAGACTCGTTGGGGGTCGGGACTATGGCTACACCTTC
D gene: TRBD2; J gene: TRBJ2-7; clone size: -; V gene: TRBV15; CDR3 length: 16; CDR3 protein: CATSRDSGRPNYEQYF; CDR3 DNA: TGTGCCACCAGCAGAGATAGCGGGAGGCCCAACTACGAGCAGTACTTC
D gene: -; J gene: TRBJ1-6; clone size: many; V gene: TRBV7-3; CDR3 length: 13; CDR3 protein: CASSLSPNSPLHF; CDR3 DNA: TGTGCCAGCAGCTTAAGTCCTAATTCACCCCTCCACTTT
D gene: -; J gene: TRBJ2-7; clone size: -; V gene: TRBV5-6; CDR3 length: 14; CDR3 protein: CASSPGDGAYEQYF; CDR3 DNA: TGTGCCAGCAGCCCGGGGGACGGAGCCTACGAGCAGTACTTC
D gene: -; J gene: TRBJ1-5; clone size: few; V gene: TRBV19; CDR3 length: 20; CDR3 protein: CASSIDPLLAVSGSNQPQHF; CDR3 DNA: TGTGCCAGTAGTATAGATCCCCTTCTCGCGGTCAGCGGGAGCAATCAGCCCCAGCATTTT
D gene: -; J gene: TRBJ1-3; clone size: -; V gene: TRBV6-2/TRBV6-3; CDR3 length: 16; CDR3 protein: CASSYSHGSSGNTIYF; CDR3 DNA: TGTGCCAGCAGTTACTCACACGGTAGCTCTGGAAACACCATATATTTT
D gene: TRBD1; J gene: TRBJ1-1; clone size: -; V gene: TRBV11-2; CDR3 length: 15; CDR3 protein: CASSPRTGSNTEAFF; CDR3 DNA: TGTGCCAGCAGCCCCCGGACAGGGTCGAACACTGAAGCTTTCTTT
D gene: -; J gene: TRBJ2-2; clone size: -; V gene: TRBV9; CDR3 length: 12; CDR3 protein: CASSAVGGELFF; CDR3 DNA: TGTGCCAGCAGCGCCGTGGGTGGGGAGCTGTTTTTT
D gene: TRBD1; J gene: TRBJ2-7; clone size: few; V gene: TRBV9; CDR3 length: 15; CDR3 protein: CASSAWTGFGYEQYF; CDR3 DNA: TGTGCCAGCAGCGCATGGACAGGGTTTGGTTACGAGCAGTACTTC
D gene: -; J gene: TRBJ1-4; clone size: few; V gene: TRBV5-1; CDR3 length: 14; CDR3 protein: CASQQGPANEKLFF; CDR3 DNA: TGCGCCAGCCAACAGGGACCGGCTAATGAAAAACTGTTTTTT
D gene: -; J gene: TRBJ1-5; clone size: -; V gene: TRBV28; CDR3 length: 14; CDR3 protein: CASSSGGFNQPQHF; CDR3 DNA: TGTGCCAGCAGTTCGGGCGGATTCAATCAGCCCCAGCATTTT
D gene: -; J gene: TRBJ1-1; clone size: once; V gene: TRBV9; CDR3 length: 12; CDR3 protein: CASSGLDTEAFF; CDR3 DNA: TGTGCCAGCAGTGGACTTGACACTGAAGCTTTCTTT
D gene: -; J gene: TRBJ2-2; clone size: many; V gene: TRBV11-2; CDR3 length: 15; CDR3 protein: CASSLEGQYTGELFF; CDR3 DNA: TGTGCCAGCAGCTTAGAAGGACAGTACACCGGGGAGCTGTTTTTT
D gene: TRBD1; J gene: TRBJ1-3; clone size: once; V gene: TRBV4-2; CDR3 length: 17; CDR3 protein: CASSRRLDRGSGNTIYF; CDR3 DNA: TGTGCCAGCAGCCGAAGATTGGACAGGGGGTCTGGAAACACCATATATTTT
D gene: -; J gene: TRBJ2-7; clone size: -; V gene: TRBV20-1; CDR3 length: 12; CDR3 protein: CSARDPDHEQYF; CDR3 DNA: TGCAGTGCCAGGGACCCAGACCACGAGCAGTACTTC
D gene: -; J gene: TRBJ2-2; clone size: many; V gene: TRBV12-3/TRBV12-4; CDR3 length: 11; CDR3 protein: CASREPGELFF; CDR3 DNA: TGTGCCAGCAGGGAACCCGGGGAGCTGTTTTTT
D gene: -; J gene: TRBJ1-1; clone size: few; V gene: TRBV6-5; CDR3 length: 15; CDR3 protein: CASSYSRVMNTEAFF; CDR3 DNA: TGTGCCAGCAGTTACTCAAGGGTGATGAACACTGAAGCTTTCTTT